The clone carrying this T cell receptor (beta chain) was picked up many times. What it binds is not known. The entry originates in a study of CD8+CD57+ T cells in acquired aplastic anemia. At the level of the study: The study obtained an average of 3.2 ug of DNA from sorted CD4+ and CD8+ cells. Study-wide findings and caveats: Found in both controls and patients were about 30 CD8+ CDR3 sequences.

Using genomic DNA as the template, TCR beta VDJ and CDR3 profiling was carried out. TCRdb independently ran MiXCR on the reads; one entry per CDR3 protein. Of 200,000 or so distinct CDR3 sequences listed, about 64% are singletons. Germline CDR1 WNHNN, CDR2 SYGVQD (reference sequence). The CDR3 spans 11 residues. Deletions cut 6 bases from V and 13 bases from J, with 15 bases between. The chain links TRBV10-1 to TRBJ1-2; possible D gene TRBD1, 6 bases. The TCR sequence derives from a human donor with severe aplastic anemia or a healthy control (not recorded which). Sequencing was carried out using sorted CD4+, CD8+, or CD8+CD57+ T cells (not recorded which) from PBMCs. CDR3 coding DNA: TGCGCCAGCAGAGGGGGTTCTCGCTGCACCTTC. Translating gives CASRGGSRCTF.